These T cell receptor beta chains were read from a single sample in a study of control samples from healthy donors and cancer patients. TCRdb's copy holds only in-frame clones and misses some; the assay was immunoSEQ multiplex PCR. This sample has 350,000 to 450,000 clones; about 93% occur once, and the top ten carry over 5.5%. The sample taken for sequencing was PBMCs. These receptors were collected from a middle-aged man with head and neck cancer. Both conserved end residues are part of each CDR3. The D gene is left open where the match is weak. Only part of the rows carry a size: once, few, many, or a class if the clone is expanded.

clone_size: NA; d_call: TRBD2; v_call: TRBV14; j_call: TRBJ2-1; cdr3_aa: CASSQGVTSGRSSSYNEQFF; cdr3_nt: TGTGCCAGCAGCCAAGGGGTGACTAGCGGGAGGTCGTCCTCCTACAATGAGCAGTTCTTC
clone_size: once; d_call: NA; v_call: TRBV7-3; j_call: TRBJ2-5; cdr3_aa: CASSPDRGLQETQYF; cdr3_nt: TGTGCCAGCAGCCCAGACAGAGGACTTCAAGAGACCCAGTACTTC
clone_size: NA; d_call: TRBD1; v_call: TRBV19; j_call: TRBJ2-7; cdr3_aa: CASSPGQGTYEQYF; cdr3_nt: TGTGCCAGTAGTCCGGGACAGGGAACCTACGAGCAGTACTTC
clone_size: NA; d_call: NA; v_call: TRBV10-3; j_call: TRBJ2-7; cdr3_aa: CAISESPKAEQYF; cdr3_nt: TGTGCCATCAGTGAGTCGCCCAAAGCCGAGCAGTACTTC
clone_size: NA; d_call: TRBD1; v_call: TRBV9; j_call: TRBJ1-2; cdr3_aa: CASSVDPGGEDYGYTF; cdr3_nt: TGTGCCAGCAGCGTAGATCCAGGGGGCGAAGACTATGGCTACACCTTC
clone_size: NA; d_call: NA; v_call: TRBV7-9; j_call: TRBJ2-3; cdr3_aa: CASSLQGSRDTQYF; cdr3_nt: TGTGCCAGCAGCTTACAGGGGAGTCGGGATACGCAGTATTTT
clone_size: NA; d_call: NA; v_call: TRBV27; j_call: TRBJ2-2; cdr3_aa: CASSLRLNTGELFF; cdr3_nt: TGTGCCAGCAGTTTACGATTAAACACCGGGGAGCTGTTTTTT
clone_size: NA; d_call: NA; v_call: TRBV6-5; j_call: TRBJ2-3; cdr3_aa: CASRTGDTQYF; cdr3_nt: TGTGCCAGCAGAACGGGGGATACGCAGTATTTT
clone_size: NA; d_call: NA; v_call: TRBV27; j_call: TRBJ2-7; cdr3_aa: CASSEAMTQNEQYF; cdr3_nt: TGTGCCAGCAGTGAAGCCATGACCCAGAACGAGCAGTACTTC
clone_size: NA; d_call: TRBD1; v_call: TRBV4-2; j_call: TRBJ2-7; cdr3_aa: CASSPTGSPYEQYF; cdr3_nt: TGTGCCAGCAGCCCGACAGGGTCTCCCTACGAGCAGTACTTC
clone_size: NA; d_call: TRBD1; v_call: TRBV3-1/TRBV3-2; j_call: TRBJ1-1; cdr3_aa: CASSPIDQGGNTEAFF; cdr3_nt: TGTGCCAGCAGCCCGATTGATCAGGGGGGTAACACTGAAGCTTTCTTT
clone_size: NA; d_call: TRBD1; v_call: TRBV4-2; j_call: TRBJ2-5; cdr3_aa: CASSQLWTGGLETQYF; cdr3_nt: TGTGCCAGCAGCCAACTGTGGACAGGGGGCTTAGAGACCCAGTACTTC
clone_size: NA; d_call: NA; v_call: TRBV7-6; j_call: TRBJ1-4; cdr3_aa: CASSLSGTTNEKLFF; cdr3_nt: TGTGCCAGCAGCTTGAGCGGGACGACTAATGAAAAACTGTTTTTT
clone_size: NA; d_call: NA; v_call: TRBV29-1; j_call: TRBJ2-2; cdr3_aa: CSVAGGVAGALTGELFF; cdr3_nt: TGCAGCGTTGCTGGGGGAGTGGCGGGGGCCCTCACCGGGGAGCTGTTTTTT
clone_size: NA; d_call: NA; v_call: TRBV6-1; j_call: TRBJ1-6; cdr3_aa: CASSEVRMTTSPLHF; cdr3_nt: TGTGCCAGCAGTGAAGTAAGGATGACGACTTCACCCCTCCACTTT
clone_size: NA; d_call: NA; v_call: TRBV28; j_call: TRBJ2-1; cdr3_aa: CASRWAAYNEQFF; cdr3_nt: TGTGCCAGCAGATGGGCGGCCTACAATGAGCAGTTCTTC
clone_size: NA; d_call: TRBD2; v_call: TRBV5-1; j_call: TRBJ2-3; cdr3_aa: CASSLEREAGTDTQYF; cdr3_nt: TGCGCCAGCAGCCTGGAGCGGGAGGCGGGCACAGATACGCAGTATTTT
clone_size: NA; d_call: NA; v_call: TRBV7-2; j_call: TRBJ1-2; cdr3_aa: CASSFTKAGYTF; cdr3_nt: TGTGCCAGCAGCTTTACCAAGGCTGGCTACACCTTC
clone_size: NA; d_call: TRBD1; v_call: TRBV6-4; j_call: TRBJ1-1; cdr3_aa: CASSRDRGNTEAFF; cdr3_nt: TGTGCCAGCAGTCGGGACAGGGGAAACACTGAAGCTTTCTTT
clone_size: NA; d_call: NA; v_call: TRBV11-2; j_call: TRBJ1-1; cdr3_aa: CASSDLVESYGIAFF; cdr3_nt: TGTGCCAGCAGCGACTTGGTAGAGAGTTACGGGATAGCTTTCTTT
clone_size: NA; d_call: NA; v_call: TRBV5-1; j_call: TRBJ1-1; cdr3_aa: CASSFRQNTEAFF; cdr3_nt: TGCGCCAGCAGCTTTAGACAGAACACTGAAGCTTTCTTT
clone_size: NA; d_call: NA; v_call: TRBV3-1/TRBV3-2; j_call: TRBJ2-7; cdr3_aa: CASSQASIHEQYF; cdr3_nt: TGTGCCAGCAGCCAAGCCTCGATCCACGAGCAGTACTTC
clone_size: NA; d_call: TRBD1; v_call: TRBV19; j_call: TRBJ2-7; cdr3_aa: CASSIVTGGTYEQYF; cdr3_nt: TGTGCCAGTAGTATAGTAACAGGGGGGACCTACGAGCAGTACTTC
clone_size: NA; d_call: NA; v_call: TRBV30; j_call: TRBJ2-1; cdr3_aa: CAWSVLNNEQFF; cdr3_nt: TGTGCCTGGAGTGTGCTGAACAATGAGCAGTTCTTC
clone_size: NA; d_call: TRBD1; v_call: TRBV27; j_call: TRBJ1-1; cdr3_aa: CASSAPDRVGTEAFF; cdr3_nt: TGTGCCAGCAGTGCGCCGGACAGGGTGGGAACTGAAGCTTTCTTT
clone_size: NA; d_call: NA; v_call: TRBV3-1/TRBV3-2; j_call: TRBJ1-1; cdr3_aa: CASSHLSGNTEAFF; cdr3_nt: TGTGCCAGCAGCCATCTCTCGGGGAACACTGAAGCTTTCTTT
clone_size: NA; d_call: TRBD2; v_call: TRBV10-3; j_call: TRBJ2-6; cdr3_aa: CAISAGTTGANVLTF; cdr3_nt: TGTGCCATCAGCGCGGGGACTACTGGGGCCAACGTCCTGACTTTC
clone_size: few; d_call: TRBD1; v_call: TRBV5-4; j_call: TRBJ1-6; cdr3_aa: CASSGTAASYNSPLHF; cdr3_nt: TGTGCCAGCAGTGGGACAGCCGCCTCCTATAATTCACCCCTCCACTTT
clone_size: NA; d_call: NA; v_call: TRBV4-3; j_call: TRBJ1-2; cdr3_aa: CASSQDGAGLLGYTF; cdr3_nt: TGCGCCAGCAGCCAAGATGGGGCAGGGCTTCTCGGCTACACCTTC
clone_size: NA; d_call: NA; v_call: TRBV4-1; j_call: TRBJ2-4; cdr3_aa: CASSQGSSELAKNIQYF; cdr3_nt: TGCGCCAGCAGCCAAGGATCGTCGGAGCTAGCCAAAAACATTCAGTACTTC
clone_size: NA; d_call: NA; v_call: TRBV7-9; j_call: TRBJ1-2; cdr3_aa: CASSRPGRDSGYTF; cdr3_nt: TGTGCCAGCAGCCGCCCGGGACGGGATTCCGGCTACACCTTC
clone_size: NA; d_call: TRBD2; v_call: TRBV5-5; j_call: TRBJ2-2; cdr3_aa: CASGPTKTSGRETGELFF; cdr3_nt: TGTGCCAGCGGCCCCACGAAAACTAGCGGGAGGGAGACCGGGGAGCTGTTTTTT
clone_size: NA; d_call: TRBD1; v_call: TRBV6-2/TRBV6-3; j_call: TRBJ1-6; cdr3_aa: CASSYRGQGSGNSPLHF; cdr3_nt: TGTGCCAGCAGTTACCGCGGACAGGGCTCAGGGAATTCACCCCTCCACTTT
clone_size: NA; d_call: TRBD1; v_call: TRBV6-5; j_call: TRBJ2-7; cdr3_aa: CASSYRPLGQGREQYF; cdr3_nt: TGTGCCAGCAGTTACAGGCCTCTGGGACAGGGAAGAGAGCAGTACTTC
clone_size: NA; d_call: NA; v_call: TRBV28; j_call: TRBJ2-7; cdr3_aa: CASSPPPVAVEQYF; cdr3_nt: TGTGCCAGCAGTCCCCCGCCCGTCGCGGTCGAGCAGTACTTC
clone_size: NA; d_call: NA; v_call: TRBV2; j_call: TRBJ1-4; cdr3_aa: CASRKGGEKLFF; cdr3_nt: TGTGCCAGCAGGAAAGGGGGTGAAAAACTGTTTTTT
clone_size: NA; d_call: NA; v_call: TRBV5-1; j_call: TRBJ1-1; cdr3_aa: CASSLYGGNTEAFF; cdr3_nt: TGCGCCAGCAGCTTGTACGGGGGGAACACTGAAGCTTTCTTT
clone_size: NA; d_call: NA; v_call: TRBV7-9; j_call: TRBJ1-5; cdr3_aa: CASSLAGGAGQPQHF; cdr3_nt: TGTGCCAGCAGCTTAGCGGGGGGGGCGGGCCAGCCCCAGCATTTT
clone_size: NA; d_call: NA; v_call: TRBV28; j_call: TRBJ2-7; cdr3_aa: CASSDRSPGREQYF; cdr3_nt: TGTGCCAGCAGTGACAGGTCCCCGGGGAGGGAGCAGTACTTC
clone_size: NA; d_call: NA; v_call: TRBV19; j_call: TRBJ1-4; cdr3_aa: CASTGAQGEKLFF; cdr3_nt: TGTGCCAGTACAGGGGCGCAGGGTGAAAAACTGTTTTTT
clone_size: NA; d_call: NA; v_call: TRBV13; j_call: TRBJ2-1; cdr3_aa: CASSLGTQEQFF; cdr3_nt: TGTGCCAGCAGCTTAGGGACTCAGGAGCAGTTCTTC
clone_size: NA; d_call: NA; v_call: TRBV6-5; j_call: TRBJ1-2; cdr3_aa: CASSYSVQNYGYTF; cdr3_nt: TGTGCCAGCAGTTACAGCGTCCAGAACTATGGCTACACCTTC
clone_size: NA; d_call: NA; v_call: TRBV28; j_call: TRBJ1-4; cdr3_aa: CASSLTPGRREKLFF; cdr3_nt: TGTGCCAGCAGTTTGACACCGGGAAGGAGGGAAAAACTGTTTTTT